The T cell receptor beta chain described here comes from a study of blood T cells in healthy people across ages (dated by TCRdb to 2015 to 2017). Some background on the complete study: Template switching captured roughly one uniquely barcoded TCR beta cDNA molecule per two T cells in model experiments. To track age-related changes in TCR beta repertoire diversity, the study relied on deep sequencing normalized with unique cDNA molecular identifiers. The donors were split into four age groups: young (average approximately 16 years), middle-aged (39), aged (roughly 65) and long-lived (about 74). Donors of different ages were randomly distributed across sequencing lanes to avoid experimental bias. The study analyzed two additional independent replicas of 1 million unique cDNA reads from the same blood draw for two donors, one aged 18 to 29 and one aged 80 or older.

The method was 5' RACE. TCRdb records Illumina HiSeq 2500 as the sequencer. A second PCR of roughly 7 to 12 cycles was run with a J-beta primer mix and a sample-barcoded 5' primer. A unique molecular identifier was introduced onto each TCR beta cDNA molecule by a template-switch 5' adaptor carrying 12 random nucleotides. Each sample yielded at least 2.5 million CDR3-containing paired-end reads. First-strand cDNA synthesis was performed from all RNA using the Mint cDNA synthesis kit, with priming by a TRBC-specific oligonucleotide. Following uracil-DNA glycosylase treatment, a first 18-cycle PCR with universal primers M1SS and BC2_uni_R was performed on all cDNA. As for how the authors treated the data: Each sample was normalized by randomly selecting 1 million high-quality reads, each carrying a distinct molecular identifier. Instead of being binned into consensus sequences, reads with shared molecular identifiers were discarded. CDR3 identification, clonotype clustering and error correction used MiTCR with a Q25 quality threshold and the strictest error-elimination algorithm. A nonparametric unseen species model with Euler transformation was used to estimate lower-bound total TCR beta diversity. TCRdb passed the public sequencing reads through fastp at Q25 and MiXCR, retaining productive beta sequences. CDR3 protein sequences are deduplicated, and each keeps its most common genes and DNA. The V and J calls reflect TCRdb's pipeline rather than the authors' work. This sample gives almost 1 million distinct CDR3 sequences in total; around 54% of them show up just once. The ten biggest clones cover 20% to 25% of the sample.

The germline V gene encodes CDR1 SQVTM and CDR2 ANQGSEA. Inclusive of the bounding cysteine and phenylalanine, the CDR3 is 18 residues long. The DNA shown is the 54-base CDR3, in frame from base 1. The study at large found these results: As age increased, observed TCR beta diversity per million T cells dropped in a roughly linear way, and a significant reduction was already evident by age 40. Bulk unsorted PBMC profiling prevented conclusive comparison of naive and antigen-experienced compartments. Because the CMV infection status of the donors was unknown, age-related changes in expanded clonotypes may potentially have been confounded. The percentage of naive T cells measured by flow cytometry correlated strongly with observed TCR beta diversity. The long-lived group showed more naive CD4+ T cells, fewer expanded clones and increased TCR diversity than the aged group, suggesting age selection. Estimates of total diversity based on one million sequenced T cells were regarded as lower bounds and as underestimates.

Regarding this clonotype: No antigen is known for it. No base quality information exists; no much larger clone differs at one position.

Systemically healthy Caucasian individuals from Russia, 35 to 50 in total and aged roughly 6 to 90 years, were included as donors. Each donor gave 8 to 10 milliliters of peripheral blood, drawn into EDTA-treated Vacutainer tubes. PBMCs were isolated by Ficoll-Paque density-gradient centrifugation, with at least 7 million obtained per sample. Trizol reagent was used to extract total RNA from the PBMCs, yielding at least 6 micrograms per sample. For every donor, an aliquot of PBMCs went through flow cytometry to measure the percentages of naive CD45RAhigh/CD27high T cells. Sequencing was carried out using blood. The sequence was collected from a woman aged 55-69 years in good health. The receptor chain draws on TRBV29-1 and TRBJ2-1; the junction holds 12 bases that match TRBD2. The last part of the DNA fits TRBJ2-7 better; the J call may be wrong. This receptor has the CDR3 CSVVTAPTSGSSYNEQYF. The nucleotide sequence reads TGCAGCGTTGTTACCGCCCCGACTAGCGGGAGTTCATACAATGAGCAGTACTTC.